This TCR beta chain emerged from a study of early T cells in non-severe SARS-CoV-2 infection. Germline values: CDR1 SEHNR, CDR2 FQNEAQ (reference sequence). The V and J ends lost 4 bases and 11 bases respectively, with 14 bases between them. This CDR3 has 12 amino acids. Unique molecular identifiers (one per individual cDNA molecule) were attached. TCRdb re-derived calls from the 5' RACE reads in MiXCR, one entry per CDR3 protein. The table records approximately 50,000 distinct CDR3 sequences, around 10% of them present only once. The sequence was obtained from an adult who was a healthcare worker with PCR-confirmed SARS-CoV-2 infection or an uninfected control (not recorded which). This rearrangement joins TRBV7-9 to TRBJ1-2; D possibly corresponds to TRBD1 (6 bases). Sequenced: whole blood. The CDR3: CASSSGAPDYTF. The CDR3 DNA reads TGTGCCAGCAGCTCAGGGGCCCCTGATTACACCTTC.